This entry concerns a single TCR beta chain. Original handling: Nucleated cell counts were estimated from reference gene primer amplification. Sequenced by immunoSEQ multiplex PCR; TCRdb stores in-frame clones only, minus some. V, J and clone size derive from that table, while D and trimming were established from the DNA sequence. The sample lists 80,000 to 95,000 clones, roughly 80% seen once, with 20% to 25% in the top ten. The CDR3 consists of 13 residues. Germline loops: CDR1 DFQATT, CDR2 SNEGSKA (reference sequence). The J segment lost 8 bases and the V segment lost 3 bases, leaving 8 bases of the junction unmatched. The source of the sample is a study of blood T cell repertoires in COVID-19. Across the whole study: Donors in the United States, Italy and Spain gave samples during acute or convalescent COVID-19. Sources were T cells, B-cell-depleted T cells, or PBMCs; the material itself was cDNA or gDNA.

The clonotype was recovered from a man older than 75 with active or convalescent COVID-19. The chain joins TRBV20-1 to TRBJ1-2, with 8 nucleotides matching TRBD1. Sequenced: peripheral blood. The CDR3 spells CSASHGQGLGYTF. The CDR3 nucleotides read TGCAGTGCTAGTCACGGACAGGGTCTCGGCTACACCTTC.